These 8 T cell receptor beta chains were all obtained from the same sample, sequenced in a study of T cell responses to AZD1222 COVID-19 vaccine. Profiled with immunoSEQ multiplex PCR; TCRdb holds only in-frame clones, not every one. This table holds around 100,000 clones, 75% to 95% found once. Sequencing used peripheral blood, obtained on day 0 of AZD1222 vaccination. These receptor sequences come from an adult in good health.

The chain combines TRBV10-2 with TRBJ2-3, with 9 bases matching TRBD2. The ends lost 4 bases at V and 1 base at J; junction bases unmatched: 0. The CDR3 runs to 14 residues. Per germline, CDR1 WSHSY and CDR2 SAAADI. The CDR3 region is CASSGTSGTDTQYF. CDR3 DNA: TGCGCCAGCAGTGGGACTAGCGGCACAGATACGCAGTATTTT.

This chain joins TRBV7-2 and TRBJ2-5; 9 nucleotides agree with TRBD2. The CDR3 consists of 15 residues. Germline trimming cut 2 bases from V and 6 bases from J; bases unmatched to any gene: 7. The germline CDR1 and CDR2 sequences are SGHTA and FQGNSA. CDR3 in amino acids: CASSLSSGSRKTQYF. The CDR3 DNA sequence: TGTGCCAGCAGCTTAAGTAGCGGGAGTAGGAAGACCCAGTACTTC.

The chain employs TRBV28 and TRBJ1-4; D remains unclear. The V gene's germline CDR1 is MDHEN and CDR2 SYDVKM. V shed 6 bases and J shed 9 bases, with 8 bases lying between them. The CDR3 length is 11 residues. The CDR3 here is CASSEGKKLFF. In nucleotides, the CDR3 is TGTGCCAGCAGCGAAGGGAAAAAACTGTTTTTT.

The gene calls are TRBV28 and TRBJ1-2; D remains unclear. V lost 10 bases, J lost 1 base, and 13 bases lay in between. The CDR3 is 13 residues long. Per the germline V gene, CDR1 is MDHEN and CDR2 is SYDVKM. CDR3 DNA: TGTGCCACCCCTGCGGTACATAACTATGGCTACACCTTC. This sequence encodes CATPAVHNYGYTF.

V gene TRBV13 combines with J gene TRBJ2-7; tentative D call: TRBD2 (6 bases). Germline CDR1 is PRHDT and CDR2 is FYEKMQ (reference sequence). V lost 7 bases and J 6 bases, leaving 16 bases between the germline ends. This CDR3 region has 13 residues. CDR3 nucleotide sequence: TGTGCCAGCACCCCAGCGGGCTTATTCGAGCAGTACTTC. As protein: CASTPAGLFEQYF.

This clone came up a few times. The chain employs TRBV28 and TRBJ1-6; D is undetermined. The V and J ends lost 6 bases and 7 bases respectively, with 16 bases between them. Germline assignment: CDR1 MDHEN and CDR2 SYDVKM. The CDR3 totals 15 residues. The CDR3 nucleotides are TGTGCCAGCAGCGAACGGGATCCAAGAAATTCACCCCTCCACTTT. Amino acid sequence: CASSERDPRNSPLHF.

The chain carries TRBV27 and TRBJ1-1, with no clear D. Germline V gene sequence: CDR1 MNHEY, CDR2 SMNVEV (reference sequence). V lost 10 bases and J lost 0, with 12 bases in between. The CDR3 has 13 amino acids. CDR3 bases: TGTGCCACCTCGACGGAGATGAACACTGAAGCTTTCTTT. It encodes CATSTEMNTEAFF.

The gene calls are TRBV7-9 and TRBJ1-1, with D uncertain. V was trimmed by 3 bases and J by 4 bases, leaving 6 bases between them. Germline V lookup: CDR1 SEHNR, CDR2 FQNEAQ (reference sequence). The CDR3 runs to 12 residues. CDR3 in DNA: TGTGCCAGCAGCTTCAGGAGCACTGAAGCTTTCTTT. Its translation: CASSFRSTEAFF.